This T cell receptor (beta chain) originates from a study of beta chain features in type 1 diabetes. Broader study findings: Moderate but significant shortening of TCRB CDR3s was recorded in all four CD4+ subsets from Type 1 diabetes patients.

CDR3 length: 13 residues. CDR1 and CDR2 from the germline V gene are SEHNR and FQNEAQ (reference sequence). The V and J ends lost 2 bases and 14 bases, in that order; junction bases with no gene match: 11. Concerning this clone itself: Its antigen remains unidentified.

Investigators reverse transcribed all isolated RNA, so they sequenced expressed TCRB transcripts. Libraries were prepared by immunoSEQ multiplex PCR; TCRdb keeps only in-frame clonotypes and omits some of them. The sample lists some 10,000 clones; approximately 78% were seen once. This clonotype originated in a woman in her late teens or twenties in good health. V usage is TRBV7-9 and J usage is TRBJ1-2; 7 bases map to TRBD1. Sequenced: Tregs from blood. The CDR3 sequence is CASSLSSPDRITF. The CDR3 DNA is TGTGCCAGCAGCTTATCTTCTCCGGACAGGATAACCTTC.